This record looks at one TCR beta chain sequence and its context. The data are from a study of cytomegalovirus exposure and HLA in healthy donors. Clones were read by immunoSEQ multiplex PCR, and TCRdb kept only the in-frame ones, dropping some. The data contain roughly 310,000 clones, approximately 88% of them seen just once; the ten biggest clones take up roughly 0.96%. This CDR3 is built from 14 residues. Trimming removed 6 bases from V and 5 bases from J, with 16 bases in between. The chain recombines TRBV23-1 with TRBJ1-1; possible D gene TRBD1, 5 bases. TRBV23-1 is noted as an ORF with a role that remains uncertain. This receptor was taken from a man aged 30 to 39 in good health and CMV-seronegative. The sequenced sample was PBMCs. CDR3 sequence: CASRYRDFGTEAFF. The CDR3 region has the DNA TGCGCCAGCAGGTACCGGGACTTTGGGACTGAAGCTTTCTTT.